The entry that follows covers one T cell receptor beta chain sequence. This sample was taken from a study of cytomegalovirus exposure and HLA in healthy donors. The PCR employed 60 Vbeta primers together with 13 Jbeta primers. The data were produced by immunoSEQ multiplex PCR, yet TCRdb's version contains in-frame clones alone and is incomplete. The table lists some 99,000 clones, roughly 80% of them singletons, with 1.5% to 2% in the top ten. Trimming took off 7 bases at V and 10 bases at J, with 14 bases between the two ends. CDR1 LNHDA and CDR2 SQIVND come from the germline V gene (reference sequence). This CDR3 has 12 amino acids.

Sample: PBMCs. This clonotype originated in a man aged 35-49 years in good health and CMV-seronegative. The chain carries TRBV19 and TRBJ1-5; no definite D call. The CDR3 DNA is TGTGCCAGTAAAGTCGGGAGGCTTCCCCAGCATTTT. Protein sequence: CASKVGRLPQHF.